Below, 15 T cell receptor beta chains from the same sample are listed, as sequenced in a study of cytomegalovirus exposure and HLA in healthy donors. PCR involved 60 Vbeta and 13 Jbeta primers. Libraries were prepared by immunoSEQ multiplex PCR; TCRdb keeps only in-frame clonotypes and omits some of them. The sample lists 150,000 or so clones, roughly 85% occurring once. The sample consisted of PBMCs. The receptors here all came from a woman in her 50s in good health and CMV-seropositive.

This clone came up once. This chain links TRBV7-6 with TRBJ2-1, with 8 bases that match TRBD1. The CDR3 has 15 amino acids. J was trimmed by 2 bases and V by 3 bases; bases with no gene match: 3. Germline CDR1 SGHVS, CDR2 FNYEAQ. This CDR3 is CASSFGQGPYNEQFF. The CDR3 DNA follows: TGTGCCAGCAGCTTTGGACAGGGCCCCTACAATGAGCAGTTCTTC.

The chain joins TRBV7-2 to TRBJ2-1, with D unclear. The CDR3 covers 14 residues. Germline CDR1 is SGHTA and CDR2 is FQGNSA. V was cut by 0 bases and J by 2 bases, with 5 bases left in between. The CDR3 DNA sequence: TGTGCCAGCAGCTTAGCGGAGACCTACAATGAGCAGTTCTTC. Translation: CASSLAETYNEQFF.

The CDR3 protein is CASSRTSGGAYEQYF. In DNA, the CDR3 is TGTGCCAGCAGCCGTACTAGCGGGGGGGCCTACGAGCAGTACTTC. The gene calls are TRBV7-2 and TRBJ2-7, with 13 bases matching TRBD2. Germline CDR1 and CDR2: SGHTA and FQGNSA. The ends lost 5 bases at V and 2 bases at J; junction bases unmatched: 3. The CDR3 extends over 15 amino acids.

The J gene is TRBJ1-1, the V gene TRBV27; D uncertain. Germline-derived CDR1 and CDR2 are MNHEY and SMNVEV (reference sequence). The CDR3 has 8 residues. The V and J ends lost 11 bases and 8 bases respectively, with 6 bases between them. The CDR3 DNA follows: TGTGCCCCTCTGGAAGCTTTCTTT. It codes for CAPLEAFF.

This rearrangement joins TRBV27 to TRBJ1-2; 10 bases map to TRBD1. V shed 6 bases, J shed 7 bases, and the junction held 8 bases outside the gene matches. Germline CDR1 and CDR2: MNHEY and SMNVEV (reference sequence). The CDR3 covers 14 residues. The CDR3 sequence: CASSPDRGLGGYTF. In nucleotides, the CDR3 is TGTGCCAGCAGCCCCGACAGGGGGCTTGGTGGCTACACCTTC.

This chain links TRBV6-5 with TRBJ1-5, with 8 bases lining up with TRBD1. J gave up 5 bases and V 6 bases, and 9 bases lay outside the gene matches. The CDR3 contains 15 residues. CDR1 is MNHEY, CDR2 SVGAGI, per germline. CDR3 DNA: TGTGCCAGCAGCTTGACAGGGGAATCCTATCAGCCCCAGCATTTT. It translates to CASSLTGESYQPQHF.

The V call is TRBV29-1, the J call TRBJ2-5; the match to TRBD2 covers 13 bases. This CDR3 region has 15 residues. Germline V CDR1 and CDR2: SQVTM, ANQGSEA. After removal of 7 bases from V and 5 bases from J, the junction contained 10 bases not matched to a gene. The CDR3 DNA is TGCAGCGCCGGGGGACTAGCGGGGCTGGGGGAGACCCAGTACTTC. This encodes CSAGGLAGLGETQYF.

The chain employs TRBV4-2 and TRBJ1-3; D is perhaps TRBD1 (6 bases). Trimming cost V 1 base and J 0 bases, with 10 bases left between them. This CDR3 spans 16 amino acids. Per germline, CDR1 LGHNA and CDR2 YNFKEQ. The CDR3 is CASSQVWDNSGNTIYF. The CDR3 DNA follows: TGTGCCAGCAGCCAAGTTTGGGACAACTCTGGAAACACCATATATTTT.

V is TRBV27 and J is TRBJ2-1; D not resolved. CDR1 is MNHEY, CDR2 SMNVEV, per germline (reference sequence). V was pared by 0 bases and J by 8 bases, with 14 bases between. The CDR3 has 15 amino acids. The CDR3 DNA reads as TGTGCCAGCAGTTTATCCCCAGGTCCCTCCGATGAGCAGTTCTTC. As protein: CASSLSPGPSDEQFF.

The V gene is TRBV5-5, the J gene TRBJ1-3; D call uncertain. This CDR3 has 15 residues. With 4 bases removed from V and 0 bases from J, the gap between germline ends came to 11 bases. Germline loops: CDR1 SGHKS, CDR2 YYEKEE (reference sequence). Here the CDR3 DNA reads TGTGCCAGCAGCCCAAAACTGTTCTCTGGAAACACCATATATTTT. Translation gives CASSPKLFSGNTIYF.

This clone was detected only a few times. This chain joins TRBV27 and TRBJ1-1; TRBD1 aligns across 8 bases. Germline CDR1 MNHEY, CDR2 SMNVEV (reference sequence). This CDR3 comprises 16 residues. V lost 6 bases to trimming and J lost 1 base; unmatched junction nucleotides: 10. The DNA of the CDR3 is TGTGCCAGCAGCGAAGGACAGGGCGGAGAGAACACTGAAGCTTTCTTT. This gives the protein CASSEGQGGENTEAFF.

The V call is TRBV6-4, the J call TRBJ1-5, with a tentative D call TRBD1 (6 bases). Germline loops: CDR1 MRHNA, CDR2 SNTAGT. The CDR3 is 16 amino acids. The V and J ends lost 0 bases and 0 bases respectively, with 9 bases between them. CDR3: CASSDSNRDSNQPQHF. CDR3 nucleotides: TGTGCCAGCAGTGACTCTAACAGGGATAGCAATCAGCCCCAGCATTTT.

The gene calls are TRBV5-1 and TRBJ2-3; D is perhaps TRBD2 (5 bases). In germline, CDR1 is SGHRS, CDR2 YFSETQ. V gave up 0 bases and J gave up 5 bases, with 13 bases separating them. The CDR3 sequence is 15 residues long. The CDR3 region is CASSLDPGSVDTQYF. The DNA of the CDR3 is TGCGCCAGCAGCTTGGATCCGGGGTCAGTAGATACGCAGTATTTT.

In nucleotides, the CDR3 is TGTGCCAGCAGCTTAGTTCCGGGACAGGGATTTTACAATGAGCAGTTCTTC. Amino acids: CASSLVPGQGFYNEQFF. The chain couples TRBV7-6 to TRBJ2-1; 9 nucleotides agree with TRBD1. V shed 1 base, J shed 4 bases, and the junction held 8 bases outside the gene matches. The CDR3 is 17 residues long. In germline, CDR1 is SGHVS, CDR2 FNYEAQ.

The chain recombines TRBV9 with TRBJ1-6, with TRBD1 matching 11 bases. With 4 bases clipped from V and 8 bases from J, the junction kept 5 bases outside the gene matches. The CDR3 sequence is 15 residues long. Germline V gene sequence: CDR1 SGDLS, CDR2 YYNGEE. The CDR3 DNA reads TGTGCCAGCAGCTCCCGGACAGGGGGCGATTCACCCCTCCACTTT. Protein: CASSSRTGGDSPLHF.